Presented here are 11 T cell receptor beta chains from one specimen sequenced in a study of a mutant IDH1 vaccine in newly diagnosed glioma (dated by TCRdb to the early 2020s). Reading the label with the study, this specimen's time point is: baseline, week 1 (first vaccination visit). In the paper's terms, the treatment or condition label means: pre-vaccination baseline after standard-of-care therapy. Libraries were prepared through the immunoSEQ multiplex PCR assay. The source is immuneACCESS, and TCRdb retained only in-frame sequences with V and J called. Part of the clones is not carried over; for the studies checked, unresolved V genes explain less than half of this, and the remainder is unexplained. The sample contains 90,000 to 95,000 clones, about 83% of them found a single time. Around 7% of the sample comes from the top ten. Sample: PBMCs, taken from a glioma patient treated with radiotherapy, temozolomide or both. The receptors originated from a woman aged 50 to 60 with glioma.

This chain connects TRBV6-5 to TRBJ2-5, with 9 bases aligning to TRBD1. From germline, CDR1 is MNHEY and CDR2 SVGAGI. V was clipped by 8 bases and J by 2 bases; unmatched bases: 6. The CDR3 has 14 amino acids. The CDR3 region is CASSTGGKQETQYF. The CDR3 region has the DNA TGTGCCAGCTCGACAGGGGGAAAACAAGAGACCCAGTACTTC.

There are a few counts of this clone. The chain recombines TRBV30 with TRBJ1-4; unclear D gene. Germline V CDR1 and CDR2: GTSNPN, SVGIG (reference sequence). V was clipped by 4 bases and J by 6 bases, with 9 bases between them. The length of the CDR3 is 12 residues. The CDR3, as DNA: TGTGCCTGGAAACAGCTCCATGAAAAACTGTTTTTT. Protein sequence: CAWKQLHEKLFF.

The chain employs TRBV29-1 and TRBJ2-1; 11 nucleotides match TRBD1. V was clipped by 6 bases and J by 10 bases; unmatched bases: 5. From germline, CDR1 is SQVTM and CDR2 ANQGSEA. This CDR3 region has 12 residues. This chain's CDR3 is CSVGQGAREQFF. The CDR3, as DNA: TGCAGCGTAGGACAGGGGGCGCGGGAGCAGTTCTTC.

This clone was seen once. The rearrangement uses TRBV30 and TRBJ1-2; D gene uncertain. The CDR3 contains 12 residues. Looked up from germline, CDR1 is GTSNPN and CDR2 is SVGIG (reference sequence). Trimming shortened V by 2 bases and J by 4 bases, and 8 bases separated the two germline ends. CDR3 sequence: CAWSLSGYGYTF. CDR3 in DNA: TGTGCCTGGAGTTTGAGCGGCTATGGCTACACCTTC.

This clone was seen more than once but under ten times. The V and J genes are TRBV4-1 and TRBJ2-5; 10 positions match TRBD2. The length of the CDR3 is 16 residues. With V trimmed by 3 bases and J by 5 bases, 9 bases remained unmatched. Germline V gene lookup returns CDR1 MGHRA and CDR2 YSYEKL. Written as DNA, the CDR3 is TGCGCCAGCAGCCAGCGAGCGGGGGGGCCGGATGAGACCCAGTACTTC. This encodes CASSQRAGGPDETQYF.

The CDR3 nucleotides are TGTGCCAGCAGCTTAGTGACAGGAGAAAAACTGTTTTTT. Its protein product is CASSLVTGEKLFF. The chain employs TRBV7-2 and TRBJ1-4; tentative D call: TRBD1 (6 bases). Germline V gene data show CDR1 as SGHTA and CDR2 as FQGNSA. Trimming shortened V by 1 base and J by 8 bases, and 8 bases separated the two germline ends. This CDR3 spans 13 amino acids. The whole variable domain, filled in from reference TRBV7-2 and TRBJ1-4, reads GAGVSQSPSNKVTEKGKDVELRCDPISGHTALYWYRQSLGQGLEFLIYFQGNSAPDKSGLPSDRFSAERTGGSVSTLTIQRTQQEDSAVYLCASSLVTGEKLFFGSGTQLSVL.

The rearrangement uses TRBV4-1 and TRBJ2-7, with TRBD2 as a possible D gene (5 bases). Looked up from germline, CDR1 is MGHRA and CDR2 is YSYEKL. V dropped 4 bases and J dropped 5 bases, with 12 bases sitting between them. The CDR3 totals 13 residues. This CDR3 is CASSRAGSDEQYF. The DNA of the CDR3 is TGCGCCAGCAGCCGGGCAGGTAGCGACGAGCAGTACTTC.

The rearrangement links TRBV4-3 to TRBJ1-2; no clear D. There are 14 residues in the CDR3. CDR1 is LGHNA and CDR2 is YSLEER in the germline V gene. Deletions cut 0 bases from V and 1 base from J, with 6 bases between. The CDR3 here is CASSQDRVNYGYTF. The CDR3 coding sequence is TGCGCCAGCAGCCAAGATAGAGTTAACTATGGCTACACCTTC.

This rearrangement joins TRBV5-4 to TRBJ2-7, with D possibly matching TRBD2 (6 bases). V was clipped by 4 bases and J by 4 bases, with 18 bases between them. Germline assignment: CDR1 SGHNT and CDR2 YYREEE (reference sequence). This CDR3 comprises 15 residues. CDR3 nucleotide sequence: TGTGCCAGCAGCATCAAGCCGGCGGGGCCTTACGAGCAGTACTTC. The encoded protein is CASSIKPAGPYEQYF.

The chain combines TRBV2 with TRBJ2-7, with D possibly being TRBD1 (5 bases). Germline V gene sequence: CDR1 SNHLY, CDR2 FYNNEI. The CDR3 sequence is 14 residues long. Trimming took 3 bases from V and 0 from J, leaving 9 bases between them. The CDR3 DNA follows: TGTGCCAGCAGTGACAGGGCAGCCTCCTACGAGCAGTACTTC. Protein sequence: CASSDRAASYEQYF.

The rearrangement joins TRBV6-5 to TRBJ2-5; no firm D call. In germline, CDR1 is MNHEY, CDR2 SVGAGI. The ends were cut back, 0 bases at V and 2 bases at J, with 7 bases in the middle. The CDR3 spans 14 residues. The CDR3, as DNA: TGTGCCAGCAGTTACTCGTACAGACAAGAGACCCAGTACTTC. Protein product: CASSYSYRQETQYF.